One sample yielded the 21 T cell receptor beta chains listed below, sequenced in a study of T cells after yellow fever vaccination. MiXCR, run by TCRdb on the 5' RACE reads, gives a single entry per CDR3 protein. The table lists about 430,000 distinct CDR3 sequences, 18% of them singletons. This specimen consisted of PBMCs, obtained before the yellow fever booster vaccination. Every receptor here comes from a man aged 18 to 30 who received the YFV17D yellow fever vaccine.

The chain couples TRBV5-1 to TRBJ2-5, with D perhaps TRBD1 or TRBD2 (5 bases each). The CDR3 is made up of 13 amino acids. Between the trimmed V and J ends, which lost 0 bases and 8 bases, there was a span of 11 bases. The V gene's germline CDR1 is SGHRS and CDR2 YFSETQ. The CDR3 DNA is TGCGCCAGCAGCTTGGCGGGGCGATCCACCCAGTACTTC. Protein sequence: CASSLAGRSTQYF.

This clonotype was observed many times. The V gene is TRBV7-2, the J gene TRBJ2-7; 8 bases fit TRBD1. This CDR3 has 13 residues. The germline gives CDR1 SGHTA, CDR2 FQGNSA. The junction had 2 bases not matched to a gene; V was cut back by 1 base and J by 6 bases. The CDR3 sequence: CASSLGTGGEQYV. CDR3 sequence (DNA): TGTGCCAGCAGCTTAGGAACAGGGGGCGAGCAGTACGTC.

The table lists this clonotype with a few counts. This CDR3 is CASSPTGRGPDTDTQYF. CDR3 in DNA: TGTGCCAGCAGCCCGACGGGGCGGGGGCCCGACACAGATACGCAGTATTTT. The chain carries TRBV3-1 and TRBJ2-3, with a tentative D call TRBD2 (7 bases). Trimming took off 4 bases at V and 2 bases at J, with 19 bases between the two ends. In germline, CDR1 is LGHDT, CDR2 YNNKEL (reference sequence). The CDR3 covers 17 residues.

This clonotype was observed a handful of times. The rearrangement links TRBV20-1 to TRBJ1-3, with D uncertain. From germline, CDR1 is DFQATT and CDR2 SNEGSKA (reference sequence). V lost 7 bases, J lost 0 bases, and 13 bases lay in between. The CDR3 spans 14 residues. CDR3 residues: CSGLDGRSGNTIYF. The CDR3 nucleotides are TGCAGTGGTCTGGACGGTCGCTCTGGAAACACCATATATTTT.

The chain is built from TRBV5-1 and TRBJ1-1; 11 bases map to TRBD1. Germline V gives CDR1 SGHRS, CDR2 YFSETQ. V dropped 3 bases and J dropped 6; count of bases not matched to a gene: 16. The CDR3 spans 18 residues. Here the CDR3 reads CASSSITTRGQGAPEAFF. The CDR3 DNA is TGCGCCAGCAGCTCAATAACAACCCGCGGACAGGGGGCTCCTGAAGCTTTCTTT.

J is TRBJ2-1 and V is TRBV7-2; 12 nucleotides match TRBD2. Germline V gene data show CDR1 as SGHTA and CDR2 as FQGNSA. The CDR3 is 15 residues long. J lost 7 bases, V lost 4 bases, and 5 bases had no gene match. DNA for the CDR3: TGTGCCAGCAGCTCTAGCGGGGGGGTTACGAATGAGCAGTTCTTC. This encodes CASSSSGGVTNEQFF.

The CDR3 is CASSLRQGEYEQYF. The CDR3 DNA is TGTGCCAGCAGCTTGCGGCAGGGGGAATACGAGCAGTACTTC. The chain couples TRBV7-2 to TRBJ2-7, with 7 bases fitting TRBD1. CDR3 length: 14 residues. With V trimmed by 3 bases and J by 4 bases, 6 bases remained unmatched. Germline CDR1 and CDR2: SGHTA and FQGNSA.

The chain links TRBV4-2 to TRBJ2-1, with 8 bases identical to TRBD2. The germline V gene has CDR1 LGHNA and CDR2 YNFKEQ. V lost 1 base, J lost 3 bases, and 5 bases stayed unmatched. The CDR3 length is 16 residues. Here the CDR3 DNA reads TGTGCCAGCAGCCAAGGGTCCGGGGGGGACTACAATGAGCAGTTCTTC. This translates into CASSQGSGGDYNEQFF.

The rearrangement joins TRBV7-2 to TRBJ2-5; a weak D match, TRBD2 (5 bases). Germline V gene sequence: CDR1 SGHTA, CDR2 FQGNSA. This CDR3 has 13 amino acids. Between the trimmed V and J ends, which lost 2 bases and 6 bases, there was a span of 10 bases. The CDR3 DNA reads TGTGCCAGCAGCTTAAGCCCGGGGAAGACCCAGTACTTC. This sequence encodes CASSLSPGKTQYF.

This clonotype has only a few counts. The rearrangement links TRBV20-1 to TRBJ2-1; D gene unclear. Between the trimmed V and J ends, which lost 0 bases and 14 bases, there was a span of 11 bases. The CDR3 totals 11 residues. Germline values: CDR1 DFQATT, CDR2 SNEGSKA (reference sequence). CDR3 loop: CSARDRHVEFF. The CDR3 DNA follows: TGCAGTGCTAGAGACAGGCATGTAGAGTTCTTC.

This clonotype was recorded a few times. The chain uses TRBV15 and TRBJ1-3; no definite D call. V lost 4 bases and J 6 bases, leaving 10 bases between the germline ends. The V gene's germline CDR1 is LNHNV and CDR2 YYDKDF (reference sequence). CDR3 length: 13 amino acids. The CDR3 protein is CATSKSRANTIYF. The CDR3, as DNA: TGTGCCACCAGCAAATCGAGAGCAAACACCATATATTTT. The complete variable domain, with remaining parts taken from reference TRBV15 and TRBJ1-3, reads DAMVIQNPRYQVTQFGKPVTLSCSQTLNHNVMYWYQQKSSQAPKLLFHYYDKDFNNEADTPDNFQSRRPNTSFCFLDIRSPGLGDTAMYLCATSKSRANTIYFGEGSWLTVV.

This clonotype has a count of ten or more. The CDR3 loop reads CASSYSSTGGIYNEQFF. CDR3 DNA sequence: TGTGCCAGCAGTTACTCTTCTACAGGGGGCATCTACAATGAGCAGTTCTTC. The gene calls are TRBV6-6 and TRBJ2-1; TRBD1 agrees at 9 bases. With V trimmed by 0 bases and J by 3 bases, 6 bases remained unmatched. CDR1 is MNHNY, CDR2 SVGAGI, per germline (reference sequence). The CDR3 loop spans 17 amino acids.

This clonotype was detected a few times. This chain connects TRBV3-1 to TRBJ2-3; 10 bases align to TRBD2. With 7 bases clipped from V and 9 bases from J, the junction kept 13 bases outside the gene matches. CDR3 length: 15 amino acids. Germline values: CDR1 LGHDT, CDR2 YNNKEL (reference sequence). The CDR3 sequence: CASTSVVAGGRTQYF. For the CDR3, the DNA is TGTGCCAGCACCTCAGTAGTAGCGGGGGGCCGAACGCAGTATTTT.

This clonotype was detected a few times. The chain recombines TRBV20-1 with TRBJ2-3; D not resolved. CDR1 DFQATT and CDR2 SNEGSKA come from the germline V gene (reference sequence). V lost 6 bases to trimming and J lost 6 bases, with 16 bases between them. The CDR3 contains 13 residues. This CDR3 reads CSAFAVRHDTQYF. The CDR3 coding sequence is TGCAGTGCGTTCGCCGTTAGGCACGATACGCAGTATTTT.

This clonotype was counted ten times or more. This chain links TRBV7-2 with TRBJ2-7; 7 nucleotides agree with TRBD1. There are 13 residues in the CDR3. The ends lost 5 bases at V and 2 bases at J; junction bases unmatched: 3. The germline gives CDR1 SGHTA, CDR2 FQGNSA. CDR3 amino acids: CASSVDRAYEQYF. DNA for the CDR3: TGTGCCAGCAGCGTCGACAGGGCCTACGAGCAGTACTTC.

This clonotype came up a few times. The V call is TRBV12-3 or TRBV12-4, the J call TRBJ1-6; D is undetermined. The CDR3 consists of 14 residues. Between the trimmed V and J ends, which lost 3 bases and 9 bases, there was a span of 12 bases. The CDR3 sequence: CASSLFGFGSPLHF. In DNA, the CDR3 is TGTGCCAGCAGTTTGTTCGGGTTCGGTTCACCCCTCCACTTT.

This clonotype was seen a handful of times. The chain has TRBV6-5 and TRBJ1-2; 7 nucleotides agree with TRBD1. The CDR3 covers 14 residues. Germline loops: CDR1 MNHEY, CDR2 SVGAGI. J was trimmed by 8 bases and V by 5 bases; bases with no gene match: 11. The CDR3 sequence: CASSPQGGPEGYTF. CDR3 bases: TGTGCCAGCAGTCCCCAGGGGGGACCAGAGGGCTACACCTTC.

This clonotype was observed a handful of times. The chain couples TRBV12-3 or TRBV12-4 to TRBJ2-7; D perhaps matches TRBD1 (5 bases). Trimming removed 5 bases from V and 5 bases from J, with 19 bases in between. The CDR3 has 15 amino acids. Here the CDR3 DNA reads TGTGCCAGCAGTCCTGGGGCCCCCCGTACCGACGAGCAGTACTTC. Amino acid sequence: CASSPGAPRTDEQYF.

The CDR3 DNA is TGCGCCAGCAGCGGGGAAAGCGCAGATACGCAGTATTTT. Amino acid sequence: CASSGESADTQYF. The gene calls are TRBV5-1 and TRBJ2-3, with no clear D. The CDR3 runs 13 residues. The germline V gene encodes CDR1 SGHRS and CDR2 YFSETQ. V was pared by 4 bases and J by 4 bases, with 10 bases between.

This chain links TRBV18 with TRBJ2-7; the D is unclear. The V gene lost 0 bases and the J gene lost 5 bases, with 11 bases spanning the gap. CDR3 length: 14 residues. The germline gives CDR1 KGHSH, CDR2 LQKENI. The CDR3 loop is CASSPPFRADEQYV. In DNA form, the CDR3 reads TGTGCCAGCTCACCACCGTTCCGGGCAGACGAGCAGTACGTC.

In this sample, this clonotype turned up many times. DNA for the CDR3: TGTGCCAGCAGTTATGGGGGAAACACTGAAGCTTTCTTT. Its protein product is CASSYGGNTEAFF. The chain links TRBV6-5 to TRBJ1-1, with a tentative D call TRBD1 (5 bases). Trimming cost V 3 bases and J 2 bases, with 7 bases left between them. Germline CDR1 reads MNHEY; CDR2 reads SVGAGI. There are 13 residues in the CDR3.